Sequencing of this TCR beta chain was carried out in a study of graft-versus-host responses after intestinal transplantation. Generated by immunoSEQ multiplex PCR, the TCRdb table keeps only in-frame clones and is missing some. Here the sample spans 95,000 to 110,000 clones, over 75% being singletons. Concerning this clone: What it binds is not known.

The germline V gene encodes CDR1 SGHAT and CDR2 FQNNGV. V was shortened by 0 bases and J by 6 bases, with 12 bases between the two germline ends. CDR3 length: 15 residues. The rearrangement links TRBV11-2 to TRBJ2-1, with D possibly being TRBD2 (5 bases). The sequenced sample was unstimulated CD4+ T cells sorted from spleen or lymph node cells, obtained before intestinal transplant. This sequence originates from a human donor who received an intestinal transplant. The CDR3 protein is CASSLDTGNGNEQFF. CDR3 DNA: TGTGCCAGCAGCTTAGACACCGGGAACGGCAATGAGCAGTTCTTC.